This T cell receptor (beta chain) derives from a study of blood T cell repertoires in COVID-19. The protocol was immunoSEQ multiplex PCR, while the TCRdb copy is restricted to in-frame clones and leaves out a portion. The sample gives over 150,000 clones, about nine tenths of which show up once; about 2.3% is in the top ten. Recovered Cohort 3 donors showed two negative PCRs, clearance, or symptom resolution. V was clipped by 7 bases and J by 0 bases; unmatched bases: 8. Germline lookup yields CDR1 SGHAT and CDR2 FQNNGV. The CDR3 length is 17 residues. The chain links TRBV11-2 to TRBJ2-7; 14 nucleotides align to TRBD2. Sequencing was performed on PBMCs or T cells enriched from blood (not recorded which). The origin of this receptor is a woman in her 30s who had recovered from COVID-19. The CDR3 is CASMGTSGSGVSYEQYF. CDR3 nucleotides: TGTGCCAGCATGGGGACTAGCGGGAGTGGGGTCTCCTACGAGCAGTACTTC.